The sequence of this T cell receptor beta chain was determined in a study of T cell repertoires in cytomegalovirus infection. As for the study in general: HLA-B-restricted CMV epitopes that are well studied, plus recently identified HLA-C-restricted ones, were used by the study. Public TCR beta signatures provided an indication of both CMV infection and a matching HLA type. Study outcomes and limitations: Clonotype analysis showed dominance of the ex vivo response by HLA-C-restricted CMV-specific TCR beta clonotypes. People with CMV and the relevant HLA were identified by cumulative public TCR beta family frequency.

Trimming at V came to 5 bases and at J to 3 bases, leaving 9 bases not matched to a gene. The CDR3 consists of 15 residues. CDR1 and CDR2 from the germline V gene are MNHEY and SVGEGT. Via MiXCR, TCRdb re-called the reads, giving one row per CDR3 protein. This sample has around 750,000 distinct CDR3 sequences; about 30% occur once, and the top ten carry under 15%. Remarks on this clonotype: The antigen is unknown.

The TCR was taken from a human donor in good health (CMV status not recorded). Some clones in this sample may be carry-over from other donors' samples. V usage is TRBV6-2 or TRBV6-3 and J usage is TRBJ2-7, with 8 bases fitting TRBD2. Sequenced here: cultured CD8+ T cells from PBMCs, sampled from culture after CMV antigen stimulation. As DNA, the CDR3 is TGTGCCAGCAGTCTATCCTTTGCGGGGGGCTACGAGCAGTACGTC. This translates into CASSLSFAGGYEQYV.